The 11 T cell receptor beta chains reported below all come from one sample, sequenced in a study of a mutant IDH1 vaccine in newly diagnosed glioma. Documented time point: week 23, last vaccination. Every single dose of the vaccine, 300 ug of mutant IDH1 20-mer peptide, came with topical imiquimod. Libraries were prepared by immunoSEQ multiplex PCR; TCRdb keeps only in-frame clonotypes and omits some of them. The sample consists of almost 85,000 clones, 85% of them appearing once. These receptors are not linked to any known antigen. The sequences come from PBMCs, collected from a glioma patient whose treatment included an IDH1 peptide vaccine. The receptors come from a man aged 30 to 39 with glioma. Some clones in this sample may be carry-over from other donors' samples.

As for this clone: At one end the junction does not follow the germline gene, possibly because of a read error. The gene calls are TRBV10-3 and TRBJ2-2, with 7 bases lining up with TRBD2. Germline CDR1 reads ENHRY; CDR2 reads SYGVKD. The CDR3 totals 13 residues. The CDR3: CAISGSPGGGLFF. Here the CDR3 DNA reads TGTGCCATCAGTGGGAGTCCCGGCGGGGGGCTGTTTTTT.

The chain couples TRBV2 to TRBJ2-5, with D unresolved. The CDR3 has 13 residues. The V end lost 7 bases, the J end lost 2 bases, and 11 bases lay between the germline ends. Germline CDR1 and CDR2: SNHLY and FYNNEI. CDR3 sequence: CASMGWVQETQYF. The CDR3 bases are TGTGCCAGCATGGGTTGGGTTCAAGAGACCCAGTACTTC.

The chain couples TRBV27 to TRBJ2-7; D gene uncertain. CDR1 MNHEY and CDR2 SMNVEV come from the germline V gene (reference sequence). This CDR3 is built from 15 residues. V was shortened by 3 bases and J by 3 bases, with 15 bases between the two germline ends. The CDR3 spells CASSLRGSLYYEQYF. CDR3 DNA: TGTGCCAGCAGTTTGCGTGGATCCCTCTACTACGAGCAGTACTTC.

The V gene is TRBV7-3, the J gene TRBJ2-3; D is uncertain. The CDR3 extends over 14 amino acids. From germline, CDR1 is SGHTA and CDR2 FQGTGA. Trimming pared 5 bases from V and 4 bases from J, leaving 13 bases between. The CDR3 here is CASSPSTAADTQYF. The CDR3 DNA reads TGTGCCAGCAGCCCCTCGACTGCAGCAGATACGCAGTATTTT.

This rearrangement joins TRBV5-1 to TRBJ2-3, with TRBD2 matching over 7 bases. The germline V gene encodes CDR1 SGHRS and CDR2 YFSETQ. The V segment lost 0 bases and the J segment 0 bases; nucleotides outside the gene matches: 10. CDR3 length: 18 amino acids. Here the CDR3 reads CASSLARVASGSTDTQYF. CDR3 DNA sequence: TGCGCCAGCAGCTTGGCCAGGGTAGCTAGCGGTAGCACAGATACGCAGTATTTT.

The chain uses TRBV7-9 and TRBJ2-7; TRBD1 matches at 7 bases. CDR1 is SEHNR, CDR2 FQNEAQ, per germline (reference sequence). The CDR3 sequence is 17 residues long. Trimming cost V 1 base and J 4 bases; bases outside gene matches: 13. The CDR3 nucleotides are TGTGCCAGCAGCTTAGGTCTTGCCGGGACAGCTATTTACGAGCAGTACTTC. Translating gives CASSLGLAGTAIYEQYF.

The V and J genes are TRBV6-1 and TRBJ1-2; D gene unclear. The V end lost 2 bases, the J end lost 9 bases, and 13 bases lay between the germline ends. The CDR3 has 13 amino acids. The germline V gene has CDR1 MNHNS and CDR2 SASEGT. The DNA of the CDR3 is TGTGCCAGCAGTGAATTGGAGACCCTGAGCTACACCTTC. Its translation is CASSELETLSYTF.

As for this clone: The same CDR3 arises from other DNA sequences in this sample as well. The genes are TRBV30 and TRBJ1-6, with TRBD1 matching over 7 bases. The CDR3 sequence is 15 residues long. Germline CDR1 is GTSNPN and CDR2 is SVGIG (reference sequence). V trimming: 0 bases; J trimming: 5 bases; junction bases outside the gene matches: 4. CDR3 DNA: TGTGCCTGGAGTGTACTAGGGGGCGATAATTCACCCCTCCACTTT. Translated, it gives CAWSVLGGDNSPLHF. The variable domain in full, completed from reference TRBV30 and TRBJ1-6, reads SQTIHQWPATLVQPVGSPLSLECTVEGTSNPNLYWYRQAAGRGLQLLFYSVGIGQISSEVPQNLSASRPQDRQFILSSKKLLLSDSGFYLCAWSVLGGDNSPLHFGNGTRLTVT.

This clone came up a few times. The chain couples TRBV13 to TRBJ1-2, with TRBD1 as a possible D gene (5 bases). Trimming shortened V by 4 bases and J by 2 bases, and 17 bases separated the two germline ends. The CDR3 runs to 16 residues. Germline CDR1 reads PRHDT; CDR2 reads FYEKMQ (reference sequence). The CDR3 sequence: CASSYGRQGVNYGYTF. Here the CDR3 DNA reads TGTGCCAGCAGCTACGGTCGGCAGGGAGTGAACTATGGCTACACCTTC.

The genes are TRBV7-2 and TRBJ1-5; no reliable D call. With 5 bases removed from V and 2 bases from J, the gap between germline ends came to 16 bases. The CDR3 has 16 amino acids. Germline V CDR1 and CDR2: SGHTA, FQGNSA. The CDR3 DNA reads TGTGCCAGCAGCCAGAGCTTAGGGATCGGCAATCAGCCCCAGCATTTT. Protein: CASSQSLGIGNQPQHF.

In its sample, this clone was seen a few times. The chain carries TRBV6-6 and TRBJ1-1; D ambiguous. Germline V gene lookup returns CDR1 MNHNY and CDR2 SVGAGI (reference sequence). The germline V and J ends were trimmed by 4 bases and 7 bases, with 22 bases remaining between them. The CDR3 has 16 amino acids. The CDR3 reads CASSFSDRGSAYEAFF. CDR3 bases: TGTGCCAGCAGTTTTTCCGACCGTGGGTCGGCCTATGAAGCTTTCTTT.